The next 16 T cell receptor beta chains were all read from a single sample in a study of blood T cell repertoires in COVID-19. Sequencing used immunoSEQ multiplex PCR; TCRdb keeps in-frame clones, though not all of them. The sample has a few hundred thousand clones; 88% are singletons. The specimen was peripheral blood. These receptors came from a woman aged 40-49 years who had recovered from COVID-19.

The chain couples TRBV11-3 to TRBJ1-2, with TRBD1 matching over 8 bases. From germline, CDR1 is SGHNT and CDR2 YENEEA. The CDR3 runs 13 residues. J gave up 3 bases and V 5 bases, and 2 bases lay outside the gene matches. CDR3 coding DNA: TGTGCCAGCAGCCCGGGACAGGACTATGGCTACACCTTC. Protein sequence: CASSPGQDYGYTF.

A single count supports this clone. The rearrangement joins TRBV7-8 to TRBJ1-1, with TRBD1 as a possible D gene (6 bases). Trimming took off 4 bases at V and 3 bases at J, with 12 bases between the two ends. CDR1 is SGHVS, CDR2 FQNEAQ, per germline. CDR3 length: 14 residues. The CDR3 reads CASSSGDRDTEAFF. The CDR3 nucleotides read TGTGCCAGCAGCTCAGGGGATCGGGACACTGAAGCTTTCTTT.

The chain joins TRBV19 to TRBJ2-7, with D possibly TRBD1 on 5 matching bases. The V gene lost 5 bases and the J gene lost 2 bases, with 16 bases spanning the gap. Germline CDR1 LNHDA, CDR2 SQIVND (reference sequence). The CDR3 is 15 amino acids. This chain's CDR3 is CASSGGRATPYEQYF. For the CDR3, the DNA is TGTGCCAGTAGTGGCGGCAGGGCGACCCCCTACGAGCAGTACTTC.

The CDR3 region is CASSHGWSGELFF. As DNA, the CDR3 is TGTGCCAGCAGCCACGGGTGGTCCGGGGAGCTGTTTTTT. The chain employs TRBV5-4 and TRBJ2-2, with D unclear. Germline-derived CDR1 and CDR2 are SGHNT and YYREEE (reference sequence). V was shortened by 4 bases and J by 6 bases, with 10 bases between the two germline ends. This CDR3 spans 13 amino acids. Supplemented by reference TRBV5-4 and TRBJ2-2, the full variable domain reads ETGVTQSPTHLIKTRGQQVTLRCSSQSGHNTVSWYQQALGQGPQFIFQYYREEENGRGNFPPRFSGLQFPNYSSELNVNALELDDSALYLCASSHGWSGELFFGEGSRLTVL.

The DNA for the CDR3 is TGTGCCAGCAGTTTAGCGGGAGGTGCTGAAGCTTTCTTT. Translating gives CASSLAGGAEAFF. The chain couples TRBV12-3 or TRBV12-4 to TRBJ1-1; D remains ambiguous. V was trimmed by 0 bases and J by 6 bases, leaving 8 bases between them. The CDR3 is made up of 13 amino acids.

The V and J genes are TRBV28 and TRBJ1-6; possibly TRBD1 for D (5 bases). The germline V gene encodes CDR1 MDHEN and CDR2 SYDVKM. Trimming stripped 6 bases from V and 10 bases from J, with 13 bases between. The length of the CDR3 is 13 residues. This CDR3 reads CASSLGHRSPLHF. DNA for the CDR3: TGTGCCAGCAGCTTAGGACATCGATCACCCCTCCACTTT.

The V gene is TRBV6-5, the J gene TRBJ1-1; 8 positions agree with TRBD1. The V gene end was trimmed by 8 bases and the J gene end by 0 bases; junction bases not matched to a gene: 2. Germline V gives CDR1 MNHEY, CDR2 SVGAGI. The CDR3 spans 13 residues. The CDR3 coding sequence is TGTGCCAGCCAGGGGGCTCTGAACACTGAAGCTTTCTTT. Amino acids: CASQGALNTEAFF.

The chain employs TRBV4-3 and TRBJ2-3; D not certain. The CDR3 consists of 16 residues. Deletions cut 3 bases from V and 0 bases from J, with 13 bases between. Per germline, CDR1 LGHNA and CDR2 YSLEER. CDR3 coding DNA: TGCGCCAGCAGCCACAACGGAGTTGCTAGCACAGATACGCAGTATTTT. Protein sequence: CASSHNGVASTDTQYF.

V usage is TRBV3-1 (or the pseudogene TRBV3-2) and J usage is TRBJ1-1; no definite D call. The germline V gene encodes CDR1 LGHDT and CDR2 YNNKEL (reference sequence). This CDR3 is 14 amino acids long. Between the trimmed V and J ends, which lost 1 base and 1 base, there was a span of 7 bases. CDR3: CASSQVTENTEAFF. The DNA for the CDR3 is TGTGCCAGCAGCCAAGTAACAGAGAACACTGAAGCTTTCTTT.

The rearrangement joins TRBV19 to TRBJ1-5; tentative D call: TRBD1 (5 bases). From germline, CDR1 is LNHDA and CDR2 SQIVND (reference sequence). The CDR3 spans 15 residues. The ends were cut back, 4 bases at V and 2 bases at J, with 12 bases in the middle. CDR3 sequence reads: CASSSGASGNQPQHF. CDR3 in DNA: TGTGCCAGTAGTAGCGGGGCCTCGGGCAATCAGCCCCAGCATTTT.

The gene calls are TRBV27 and TRBJ2-7, with D possibly TRBD1 on 5 matching bases. Trimming removed 8 bases from V and 1 base from J, with 15 bases in between. There are 14 residues in the CDR3. CDR1 is MNHEY and CDR2 is SMNVEV in the germline V gene (reference sequence). The CDR3 is CASQKARQSYEQYF. CDR3 nucleotide sequence: TGTGCCAGCCAAAAGGCCCGACAGTCCTACGAGCAGTACTTC.

This clone was seen a single time. The rearrangement uses TRBV5-5 and TRBJ1-1; the D is unclear. This CDR3 comprises 16 residues. V lost 0 bases, J lost 5 bases, and 17 bases lay in between. Germline V CDR1 and CDR2: SGHKS, YYEKEE (reference sequence). DNA of the CDR3: TGTGCCAGCAGCTTGGAAGGCGGGTCACCTTATACTGAAGCTTTCTTT. Translated: CASSLEGGSPYTEAFF.

V gene TRBV2 combines with J gene TRBJ1-1; TRBD1 aligns across 10 bases. Unmatched junction bases numbered 3, after V lost 4 bases and J lost 4 bases. CDR1 SNHLY and CDR2 FYNNEI come from the germline V gene. This CDR3 region has 14 residues. The chain's CDR3 is CASSGQGAGTEAFF. The CDR3 DNA reads TGTGCCAGCAGTGGACAGGGGGCTGGCACTGAAGCTTTCTTT.

The V and J genes are TRBV7-2 and TRBJ2-4; 11 positions agree with TRBD2. Unmatched junction bases numbered 3, after V lost 2 bases and J lost 0 bases. The germline V gene has CDR1 SGHTA and CDR2 FQGNSA. The length of the CDR3 is 17 residues. CDR3 loop: CASSLLGTSGAKNIQYF. The CDR3 bases are TGTGCCAGCAGCTTATTGGGGACTAGCGGAGCCAAAAACATTCAGTACTTC.

The V call is TRBV10-3, the J call TRBJ1-4; no definite D call. The CDR3 sequence is 13 residues long. V lost 7 bases and J 8 bases, leaving 14 bases between the germline ends. CDR1 and CDR2 (germline): ENHRY, SYGVKD. CDR3: CAITEGRGEKLFF. In nucleotides, the CDR3 is TGTGCCATCACGGAGGGCCGTGGGGAAAAACTGTTTTTT.

V is TRBV9 and J is TRBJ2-1, with a weak D call TRBD2 (6 bases). The V and J ends lost 2 bases and 10 bases respectively, with 16 bases between them. Germline CDR1 is SGDLS and CDR2 is YYNGEE. The CDR3 has 14 residues. The CDR3 protein is CASSVGGAGGEQFF. The DNA of the CDR3 is TGTGCCAGCAGCGTCGGCGGAGCCGGGGGAGAGCAGTTCTTC.